The clone carrying this T cell receptor (beta chain) was detected only once. The source of the sample is a study of OX40 agonist ivuxolimab in advanced cancers. The J segment lost 1 base and the V segment lost 4 bases, leaving 12 bases of the junction unmatched. The germline V gene encodes CDR1 MDHEN and CDR2 SYDVKM. The CDR3 is made up of 18 amino acids. Libraries were prepared by immunoSEQ multiplex PCR; TCRdb keeps only in-frame clonotypes and omits some of them. Of roughly 90,000 clones listed, roughly 90% were seen once; the top ten hold less than 0.35%. The receptor's source is an adult with an advanced solid tumor such as melanoma, head and neck, liver or kidney cancer. The material sequenced was CD4+ or CD8+ T cells sorted from blood, taken in a trial of the OX40 agonist ivuxolimab. The V and J genes are TRBV28 and TRBJ1-4; 7 bases agree with TRBD1. CDR3 loop: CASSSSGAQGGTNEKLFF. The CDR3 DNA sequence: TGTGCCAGCAGTTCTTCTGGGGCCCAGGGGGGAACTAATGAAAAACTGTTTTTT.